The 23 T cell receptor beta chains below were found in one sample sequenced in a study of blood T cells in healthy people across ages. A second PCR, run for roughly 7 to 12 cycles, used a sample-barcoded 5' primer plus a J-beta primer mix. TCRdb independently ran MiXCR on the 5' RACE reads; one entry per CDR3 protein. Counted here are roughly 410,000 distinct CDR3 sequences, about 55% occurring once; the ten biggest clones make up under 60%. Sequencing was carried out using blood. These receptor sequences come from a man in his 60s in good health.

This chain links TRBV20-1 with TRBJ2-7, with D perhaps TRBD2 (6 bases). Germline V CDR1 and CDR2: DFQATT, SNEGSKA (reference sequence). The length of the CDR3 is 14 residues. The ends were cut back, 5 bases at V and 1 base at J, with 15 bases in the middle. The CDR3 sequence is CSASGGRSSYEQYF. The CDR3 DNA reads TGCAGTGCTTCCGGAGGGCGGAGTTCCTACGAGCAGTACTTC.

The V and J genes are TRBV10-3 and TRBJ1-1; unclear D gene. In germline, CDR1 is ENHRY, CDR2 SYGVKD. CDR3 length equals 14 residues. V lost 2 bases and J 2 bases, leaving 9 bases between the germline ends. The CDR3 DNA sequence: TGTGCCATCAGTGAGAGAGGGCATAACACTGAAGCTTTCTTT. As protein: CAISERGHNTEAFF.

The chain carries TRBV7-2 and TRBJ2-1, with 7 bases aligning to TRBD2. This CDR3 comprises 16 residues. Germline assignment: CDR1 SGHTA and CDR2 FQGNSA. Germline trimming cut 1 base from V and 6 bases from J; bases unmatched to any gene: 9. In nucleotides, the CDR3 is TGTGCCAGCAGCTTAGTAGCTGGACTAGATTTCAATGAGCAGTTCTTC. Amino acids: CASSLVAGLDFNEQFF.

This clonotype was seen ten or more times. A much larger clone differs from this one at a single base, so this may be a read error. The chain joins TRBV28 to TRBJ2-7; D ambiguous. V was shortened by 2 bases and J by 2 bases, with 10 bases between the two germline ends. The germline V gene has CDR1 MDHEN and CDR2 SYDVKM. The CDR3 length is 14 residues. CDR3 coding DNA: TGTGCCAGCAGTTTAGGCACCCGTCCCTACGAGCAGTACTTC. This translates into CASSLGTRPYEQYF.

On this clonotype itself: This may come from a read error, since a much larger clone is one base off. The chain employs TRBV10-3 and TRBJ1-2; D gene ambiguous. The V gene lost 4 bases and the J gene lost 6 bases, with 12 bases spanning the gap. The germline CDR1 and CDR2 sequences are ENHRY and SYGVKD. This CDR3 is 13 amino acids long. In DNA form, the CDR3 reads TGTGCCATCAGTGCGAGCCCTGGGGATGGCTACACCTTC. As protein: CAISASPGDGYTF.

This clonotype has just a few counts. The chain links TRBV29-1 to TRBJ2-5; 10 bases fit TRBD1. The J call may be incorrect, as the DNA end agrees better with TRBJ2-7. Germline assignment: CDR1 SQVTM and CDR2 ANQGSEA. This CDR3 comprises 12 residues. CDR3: CSSTGQGSEQYF. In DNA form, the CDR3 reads TGCAGCTCAACGGGACAGGGGAGCGAGCAGTACTTC.

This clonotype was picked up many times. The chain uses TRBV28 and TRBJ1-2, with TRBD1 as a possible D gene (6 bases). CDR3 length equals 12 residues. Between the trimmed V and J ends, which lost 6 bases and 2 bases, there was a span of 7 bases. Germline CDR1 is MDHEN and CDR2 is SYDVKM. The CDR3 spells CASRGGNYGYTF. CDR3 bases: TGTGCCAGCAGGGGGGGCAACTATGGCTACACCTTC.

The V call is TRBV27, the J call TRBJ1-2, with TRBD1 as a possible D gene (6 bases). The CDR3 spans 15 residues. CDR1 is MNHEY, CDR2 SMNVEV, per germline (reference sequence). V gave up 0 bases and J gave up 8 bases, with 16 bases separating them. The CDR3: CASSLSPRDIEGYTF. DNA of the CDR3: TGTGCCAGCAGTTTATCGCCGCGGGACATTGAGGGCTACACCTTC.

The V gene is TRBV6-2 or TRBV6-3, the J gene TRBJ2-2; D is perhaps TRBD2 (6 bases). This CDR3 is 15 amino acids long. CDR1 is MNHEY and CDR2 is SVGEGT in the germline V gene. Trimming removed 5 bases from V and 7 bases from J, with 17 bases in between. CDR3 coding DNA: TGTGCCAGCAGTCCCTCCGGGACTTACTTCGGGGAGCTGTTTTTT. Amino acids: CASSPSGTYFGELFF.

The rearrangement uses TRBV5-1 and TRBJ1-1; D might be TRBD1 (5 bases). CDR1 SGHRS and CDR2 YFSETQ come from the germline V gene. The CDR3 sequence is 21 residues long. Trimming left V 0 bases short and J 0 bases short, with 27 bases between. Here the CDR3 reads CASSLGEFRLLRGDMNTEAFF. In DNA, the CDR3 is TGCGCCAGCAGCTTGGGCGAATTCCGACTCTTGAGAGGGGATATGAACACTGAAGCTTTCTTT.

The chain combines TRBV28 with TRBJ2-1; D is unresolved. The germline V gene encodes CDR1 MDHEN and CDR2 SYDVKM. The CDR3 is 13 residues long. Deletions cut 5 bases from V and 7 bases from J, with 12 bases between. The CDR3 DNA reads TGTGCCAGCAGTGTGTTGGGTCCGAATGAGCAGTTCTTC. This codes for CASSVLGPNEQFF.

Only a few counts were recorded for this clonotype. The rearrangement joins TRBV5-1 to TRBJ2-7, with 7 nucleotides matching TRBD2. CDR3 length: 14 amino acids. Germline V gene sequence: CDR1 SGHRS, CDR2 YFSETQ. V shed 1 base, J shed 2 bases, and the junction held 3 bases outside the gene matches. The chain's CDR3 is CASSLSSGTYEQYF. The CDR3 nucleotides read TGCGCCAGCAGCTTGTCTAGCGGAACCTACGAGCAGTACTTC.

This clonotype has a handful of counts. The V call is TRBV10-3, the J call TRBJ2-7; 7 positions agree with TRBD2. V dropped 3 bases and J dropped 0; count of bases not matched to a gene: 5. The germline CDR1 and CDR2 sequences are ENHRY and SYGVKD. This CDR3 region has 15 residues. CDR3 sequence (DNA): TGTGCCATCAGTGATCAGGGCGGGAGCTCCTACGAGCAGTACTTC. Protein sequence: CAISDQGGSSYEQYF.

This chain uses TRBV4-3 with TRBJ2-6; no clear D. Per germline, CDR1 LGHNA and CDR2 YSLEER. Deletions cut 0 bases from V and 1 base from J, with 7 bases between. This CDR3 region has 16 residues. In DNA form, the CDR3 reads TGCGCCAGCAGCCAAGATAAGAGTTCTGGGGCCAACGTCCTGACTTTC. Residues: CASSQDKSSGANVLTF.

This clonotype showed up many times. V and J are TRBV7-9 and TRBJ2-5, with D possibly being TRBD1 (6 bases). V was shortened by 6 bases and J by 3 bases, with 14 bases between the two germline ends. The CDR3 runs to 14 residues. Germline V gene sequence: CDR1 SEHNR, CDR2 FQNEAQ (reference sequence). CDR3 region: CASSSYRDEETQYF. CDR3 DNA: TGTGCCAGCAGTAGCTACAGGGACGAAGAGACCCAGTACTTC.

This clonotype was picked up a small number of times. In nucleotides, the CDR3 is TGCGCCAGCAGCCAAGATCTAGGGCTAGCCTCCTACAATGAGCAGTTCTTC. Protein: CASSQDLGLASYNEQFF. The V call is TRBV4-3, the J call TRBJ2-1, with TRBD2 as a possible D gene (5 bases). The CDR3 consists of 17 residues. V gave up 0 bases and J gave up 0 bases, with 12 bases separating them. Germline lookup yields CDR1 LGHNA and CDR2 YSLEER.

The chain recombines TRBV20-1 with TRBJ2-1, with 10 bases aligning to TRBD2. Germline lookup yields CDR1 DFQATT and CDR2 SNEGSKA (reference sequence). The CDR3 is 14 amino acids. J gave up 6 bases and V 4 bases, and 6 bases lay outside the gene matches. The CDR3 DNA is TGCAGTGCTACCCGACTAGCGGGTACCAATGAGCAGTTCTTC. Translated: CSATRLAGTNEQFF.

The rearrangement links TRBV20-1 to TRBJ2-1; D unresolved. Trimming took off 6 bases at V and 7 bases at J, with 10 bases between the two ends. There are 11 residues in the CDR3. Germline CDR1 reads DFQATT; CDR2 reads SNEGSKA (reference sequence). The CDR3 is CSAMTLNEQFF. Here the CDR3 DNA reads TGCAGTGCGATGACTCTTAATGAGCAGTTCTTC.

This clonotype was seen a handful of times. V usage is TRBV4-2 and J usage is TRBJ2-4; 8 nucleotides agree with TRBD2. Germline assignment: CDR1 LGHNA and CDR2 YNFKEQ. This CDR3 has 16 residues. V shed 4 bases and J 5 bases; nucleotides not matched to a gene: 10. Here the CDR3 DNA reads TGTGCCAGCAGCCGCCCCGGGGGGGGTGTAGAAAACATTCAGTACTTC. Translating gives CASSRPGGGVENIQYF.

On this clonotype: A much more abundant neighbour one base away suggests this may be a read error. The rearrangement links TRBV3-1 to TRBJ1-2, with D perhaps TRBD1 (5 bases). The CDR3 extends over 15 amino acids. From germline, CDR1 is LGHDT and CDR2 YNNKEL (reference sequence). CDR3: CASSPVPGSRYDYTF. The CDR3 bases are TGTGCCAGCAGCCCCGTCCCAGGGTCTCGGTATGACTACACCTTC.

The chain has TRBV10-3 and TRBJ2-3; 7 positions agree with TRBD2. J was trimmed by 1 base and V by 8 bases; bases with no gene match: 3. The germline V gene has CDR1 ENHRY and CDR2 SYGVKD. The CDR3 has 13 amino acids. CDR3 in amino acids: CAIGGVGTDTQYF. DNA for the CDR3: TGTGCCATCGGGGGGGTTGGCACAGATACGCAGTATTTT.

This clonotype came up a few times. This CDR3 is CSARGPLAGSNEQFF. DNA for the CDR3: TGCAGTGCTAGAGGCCCCCTAGCGGGGTCTAATGAGCAGTTCTTC. The V gene is TRBV20-1, the J gene TRBJ2-1, with 9 bases that match TRBD2. The CDR3 is made up of 15 amino acids. Germline V gene lookup returns CDR1 DFQATT and CDR2 SNEGSKA (reference sequence). V dropped 1 base and J dropped 7; count of bases not matched to a gene: 8.

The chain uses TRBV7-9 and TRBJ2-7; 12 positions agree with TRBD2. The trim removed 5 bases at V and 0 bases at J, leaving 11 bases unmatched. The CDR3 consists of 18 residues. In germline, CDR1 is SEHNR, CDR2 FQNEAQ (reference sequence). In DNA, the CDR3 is TGTGCCAGCAGCCGCCCACTAGCGGGGGGCCCAAACTCCTACGAGCAGTACTTC. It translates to CASSRPLAGGPNSYEQYF.